The 27 T cell receptor beta chains below come from one sample, sequenced in a study of OX40 agonist ivuxolimab in advanced cancers. TCRdb's table, derived via immunoSEQ multiplex PCR, lists solely in-frame clones and lacks some. Of around 100,000 clones in the sample, about nine tenths are singletons; the top ten hold around 0.31%. The sample consisted of CD4+ or CD8+ T cells sorted from blood, taken in a trial of the OX40 agonist ivuxolimab. Receptors originate from an adult with an advanced solid tumor such as melanoma, head and neck, liver or kidney cancer.

The chain combines TRBV5-1 with TRBJ2-2; 15 bases fit TRBD2. V lost 1 base, J lost 5 bases, and 6 bases stayed unmatched. This CDR3 is 18 amino acids long. Looked up from germline, CDR1 is SGHRS and CDR2 is YFSETQ. DNA for the CDR3: TGCGCCAGCAGCTTGATAGGCGGACTAGCGGGAGGGACCGGGGAGCTGTTTTTT. Its protein is CASSLIGGLAGGTGELFF.

J is TRBJ2-7 and V is TRBV7-6, with 12 bases matching TRBD2. Germline CDR1 is SGHVS and CDR2 is FNYEAQ. The trim removed 2 bases at V and 6 bases at J, leaving 14 bases unmatched. The length of the CDR3 is 18 residues. The DNA for the CDR3 is TGTGCCAGCAGCTTATTTCCCCCGACTAGCGGGAGCTACTCCGAGCAGTACTTC. It codes for CASSLFPPTSGSYSEQYF.

This chain connects TRBV7-2 to TRBJ2-3, with D possibly being TRBD1 or TRBD2 (5 bases each). CDR3 length: 12 residues. The ends were cut back, 5 bases at V and 6 bases at J, with 9 bases in the middle. Looked up from germline, CDR1 is SGHTA and CDR2 is FQGNSA. CDR3: CASSPEGDTQYF. The CDR3 coding sequence is TGTGCCAGCAGCCCAGAGGGGGATACGCAGTATTTT.

The rearrangement links TRBV18 to TRBJ2-5; the match to TRBD2 covers 7 bases. V was clipped by 6 bases and J by 1 base; unmatched bases: 8. Germline loops: CDR1 KGHSH, CDR2 LQKENI. The length of the CDR3 is 15 residues. CDR3 sequence reads: CASSRELALQETQYF. CDR3 coding DNA: TGTGCCAGCTCGAGGGAACTAGCGCTCCAAGAGACCCAGTACTTC.

The rearrangement links TRBV4-1 to TRBJ2-7, with TRBD2 identical over 11 bases. Germline CDR1 reads MGHRA; CDR2 reads YSYEKL. The CDR3 is 17 residues long. With 1 base clipped from V and 4 bases from J, the junction kept 9 bases outside the gene matches. The CDR3 bases are TGCGCCAGCAGCCAAGTGGCCGGGCCTAGCGGGGGGTACGAGCAGTACTTC. This encodes CASSQVAGPSGGYEQYF.

The chain carries TRBV28 and TRBJ2-5, with 11 nucleotides matching TRBD1. Germline CDR1 reads MDHEN; CDR2 reads SYDVKM. The CDR3 consists of 14 residues. The J segment lost 7 bases and the V segment lost 5 bases, leaving 6 bases of the junction unmatched. The CDR3 sequence is CASSPRTGGRTQYF. CDR3 DNA: TGTGCCAGCAGTCCCCGGACAGGGGGCAGGACCCAGTACTTC.

The chain links TRBV19 to TRBJ2-2; 12 nucleotides match TRBD2. The germline V gene encodes CDR1 LNHDA and CDR2 SQIVND (reference sequence). CDR3 size: 16 residues. V was pared by 5 bases and J by 10 bases, with 11 bases of the junction left unmatched. The CDR3 reads CASSFRTSGKVEELFF. The CDR3 region has the DNA TGTGCCAGTAGTTTTCGGACTAGCGGGAAGGTCGAGGAGCTGTTTTTT.

This clone has only one observation. The chain recombines TRBV18 with TRBJ1-1; 7 positions match TRBD1. The CDR3 totals 13 residues. V shed 4 bases, J shed 4 bases, and the junction held 3 bases outside the gene matches. Germline CDR1 reads KGHSH; CDR2 reads LQKENI. The CDR3 reads CASSRDRATEAFF. In nucleotides, the CDR3 is TGTGCCAGCTCACGCGACAGGGCCACTGAAGCTTTCTTT.

The V call is TRBV28, the J call TRBJ2-5; D call uncertain. This CDR3 comprises 10 residues. Germline V lookup: CDR1 MDHEN, CDR2 SYDVKM. With 4 bases removed from V and 7 bases from J, the gap between germline ends came to 4 bases. This CDR3 reads CASSSLTQYF. In nucleotides, the CDR3 is TGTGCCAGCAGTTCTCTGACCCAGTACTTC.

This chain links TRBV7-9 with TRBJ2-1; D gene uncertain. The CDR3 covers 14 residues. Trimming stripped 1 base from V and 6 bases from J, with 10 bases between. Germline V gives CDR1 SEHNR, CDR2 FQNEAQ (reference sequence). The CDR3 coding sequence is TGTGCCAGCAGCTTAGTGAGGCTATCCAATGAGCAGTTCTTC. Translation: CASSLVRLSNEQFF.

The V call is TRBV19, the J call TRBJ1-2; the D gene is possibly TRBD1 (5 bases). CDR3 size: 13 residues. The V end lost 7 bases, the J end lost 5 bases, and 14 bases lay between the germline ends. The germline V gene has CDR1 LNHDA and CDR2 SQIVND (reference sequence). CDR3 bases: TGTGCCAGTAACCGGGGACGGCTATATGGCTACACCTTC. Translated, it gives CASNRGRLYGYTF.

The chain couples TRBV4-2 to TRBJ1-2, with D possibly TRBD1 on 5 matching bases. The CDR3 has 15 amino acids. Deletions cut 0 bases from V and 8 bases from J, with 16 bases between. The germline V gene encodes CDR1 LGHNA and CDR2 YNFKEQ. The CDR3 sequence: CASSQDVRGERGYTF. The DNA for the CDR3 is TGTGCCAGCAGCCAAGACGTTAGAGGGGAGCGGGGCTACACCTTC.

This clone occurred once. V and J are TRBV5-5 and TRBJ2-1; D is unresolved. The CDR3 contains 14 residues. CDR1 and CDR2 from the germline V gene are SGHKS and YYEKEE (reference sequence). V lost 1 base, J lost 4 bases, and 9 bases lay in between. The DNA of the CDR3 is TGTGCCAGCAGCTTGAGGCAGTCTTACAATGAGCAGTTCTTC. It is translated as CASSLRQSYNEQFF.

This clone was counted once. The chain combines TRBV6-5 with TRBJ2-7; 10 positions agree with TRBD2. CDR3 length: 15 residues. CDR1 is MNHEY and CDR2 is SVGAGI in the germline V gene. V was pared by 5 bases and J by 0 bases, with 4 bases of the junction left unmatched. The CDR3 is CASSRTSGSSYEQYF. The DNA of the CDR3 is TGTGCCAGCAGTCGGACTAGCGGAAGCTCCTACGAGCAGTACTTC.

V usage is TRBV14 and J usage is TRBJ1-1; weak D call: TRBD1 (5 bases). Germline V lookup: CDR1 SGHDN, CDR2 FVKESK. The CDR3 has 12 amino acids. V was clipped by 4 bases and J by 6 bases, with 9 bases between them. The chain's CDR3 is CASSRGVSEAFF. CDR3 bases: TGTGCCAGCAGCCGAGGGGTATCTGAAGCTTTCTTT. Full variable domain (missing parts from reference TRBV14 and TRBJ1-1): EAGVTQFPSHSVIEKGQTVTLRCDPISGHDNLYWYRRVMGKEIKFLLHFVKESKQDESGMPNNRFLAERTGGTYSTLKVQPAELEDSGVYFCASSRGVSEAFFGQGTRLTVV.

This chain connects TRBV5-4 to TRBJ2-2; no reliable D call. V was cut by 1 base and J by 8 bases, with 6 bases left in between. This CDR3 is 12 amino acids long. Germline loops: CDR1 SGHNT, CDR2 YYREEE (reference sequence). The CDR3 nucleotides are TGTGCCAGCAGCTTGTGGGAAGGGGAGCTGTTTTTT. It encodes CASSLWEGELFF. The variable domain in full, completed from reference TRBV5-4 and TRBJ2-2, reads ETGVTQSPTHLIKTRGQQVTLRCSSQSGHNTVSWYQQALGQGPQFIFQYYREEENGRGNFPPRFSGLQFPNYSSELNVNALELDDSALYLCASSLWEGELFFGEGSRLTVL.

The gene calls are TRBV29-1 and TRBJ2-3, with 14 bases that match TRBD2. CDR3 size: 16 residues. The V and J ends lost 7 bases and 4 bases, in that order; junction bases with no gene match: 10. Germline V CDR1 and CDR2: SQVTM, ANQGSEA. This CDR3 is CSGGTSGGLVADTQYF. The DNA of the CDR3 is TGCAGCGGAGGGACTAGCGGGGGATTAGTTGCAGATACGCAGTATTTT.

The V call is TRBV27, the J call TRBJ2-2, with TRBD2 matching 12 bases. The germline V gene has CDR1 MNHEY and CDR2 SMNVEV (reference sequence). The CDR3 runs 15 residues. V was pared by 6 bases and J by 3 bases, with 2 bases of the junction left unmatched. The CDR3 protein is CASRTSGRYTGELFF. CDR3 bases: TGTGCCAGCAGGACTAGCGGGAGATACACCGGGGAGCTGTTTTTT.

This chain joins TRBV28 and TRBJ2-7, with D perhaps TRBD2 (6 bases). The CDR3 has 13 residues. V lost 6 bases and J lost 2, with 11 bases in between. In germline, CDR1 is MDHEN, CDR2 SYDVKM. The CDR3: CASSQTSPYEQYF. CDR3 nucleotides: TGTGCCAGCAGCCAGACTAGTCCCTACGAGCAGTACTTC.

The chain couples TRBV4-2 to TRBJ2-2; D might be TRBD1 (6 bases). Trimming shortened V by 2 bases and J by 7 bases, and 11 bases separated the two germline ends. CDR3 length: 14 amino acids. CDR1 and CDR2 (germline): LGHNA, YNFKEQ. CDR3 protein: CASSQMQGIGELFF. CDR3 DNA: TGTGCCAGCAGCCAAATGCAGGGGATCGGGGAGCTGTTTTTT.

This clone was recorded a few times. This sequence joins TRBV5-1 and TRBJ2-7; 9 bases are a match to TRBD1. J was trimmed by 0 bases and V by 5 bases; bases with no gene match: 6. This CDR3 has 15 amino acids. CDR1 SGHRS and CDR2 YFSETQ come from the germline V gene. DNA for the CDR3: TGCGCCAGCAGTCACCGGGACAGGGCCTCCTACGAGCAGTACTTC. It yields the protein CASSHRDRASYEQYF.

In this sample, this clone turned up a few times. The chain recombines TRBV7-8 with TRBJ2-2, with TRBD2 matching over 7 bases. The CDR3 runs 15 residues. Germline CDR1 reads SGHVS; CDR2 reads FQNEAQ. V shed 2 bases, J shed 5 bases, and the junction held 5 bases outside the gene matches. In nucleotides, the CDR3 is TGTGCCAGCAGCTTACGGCGGGAGTTGACCGGGGAGCTGTTTTTT. Encoded protein: CASSLRRELTGELFF.

The rearrangement uses TRBV5-1 and TRBJ2-7; 13 nucleotides match TRBD2. Germline values: CDR1 SGHRS, CDR2 YFSETQ. This CDR3 region has 16 residues. With 4 bases clipped from V and 6 bases from J, the junction kept 10 bases outside the gene matches. CDR3 sequence (DNA): TGCGCCAGCAGCGACCCCGGACTAGCGGGAGTCCGCGAGCAGTACTTC. Protein sequence: CASSDPGLAGVREQYF. The full variable domain, with the rest looked up from reference TRBV5-1 and TRBJ2-7, is KAGVTQTPRYLIKTRGQQVTLSCSPISGHRSVSWYQQTPGQGLQFLFEYFSETQRNKGNFPGRFSGRQFSNSRSEMNVSTLELGDSALYLCASSDPGLAGVREQYFGPGTRLTVT.

The chain joins TRBV15 to TRBJ2-7; D is tentatively TRBD1 or TRBD2 (6 bases each). CDR3 length: 13 residues. The germline CDR1 and CDR2 sequences are LNHNV and YYDKDF (reference sequence). V lost 5 bases to trimming and J lost 5 bases, with 13 bases between them. The CDR3 DNA is TGTGCCACCAGCGGGGGGACATACCACGAGCAGTACTTC. Translating gives CATSGGTYHEQYF.

The chain links TRBV10-3 to TRBJ2-7, with 9 nucleotides matching TRBD2. Germline loops: CDR1 ENHRY, CDR2 SYGVKD. V was pared by 3 bases and J by 2 bases, with 5 bases of the junction left unmatched. There are 15 residues in the CDR3. CDR3 nucleotides: TGTGCCATCAGTGAATTGCTAGCGGGAACCTACGAGCAGTACTTC. It encodes CAISELLAGTYEQYF.

The chain employs TRBV5-6 and TRBJ2-7, with D possibly matching TRBD1 (6 bases). Trimming cost V 4 bases and J 5 bases, with 13 bases left between them. The CDR3 is 13 amino acids. Germline CDR1 is SGHDT and CDR2 is YYEEEE. CDR3 region: CASSRRQADEQYF. In nucleotides, the CDR3 is TGTGCCAGCAGCCGAAGACAGGCCGACGAGCAGTACTTC.

V gene TRBV14 combines with J gene TRBJ2-1, with D uncertain. The CDR3 covers 16 residues. From germline, CDR1 is SGHDN and CDR2 FVKESK. V lost 3 bases and J lost 2, with 14 bases in between. CDR3 sequence: CASSQTGPPAYNEQFF. CDR3 nucleotide sequence: TGTGCCAGCAGCCAGACCGGGCCCCCAGCCTACAATGAGCAGTTCTTC.